The 21 T cell receptor beta chains listed next were all sequenced from one sample in a study of cytomegalovirus exposure and HLA in healthy donors. Primers for the PCR totalled 60 Vbeta and 13 Jbeta. Measured with immunoSEQ multiplex PCR; TCRdb has only the in-frame clones, and not every one. The specimen's table records tens of thousands of clones. Sequenced input: PBMCs. These TCRs come from a woman aged 25 to 45 in good health and CMV-seropositive.

The V and J genes are TRBV7-8 and TRBJ1-6; weak D call: TRBD1 (5 bases). CDR1 and CDR2 (germline): SGHVS, FQNEAQ. The V and J ends lost 1 base and 12 bases respectively, with 7 bases between them. This CDR3 contains 12 residues. The CDR3 spells CASSLVTEPLHF. CDR3 bases: TGTGCCAGCAGCTTAGTGACAGAACCCCTCCACTTT.

The V gene is TRBV6-5, the J gene TRBJ2-2; D possibly corresponds to TRBD2 (6 bases). Trimming pared 0 bases from V and 7 bases from J, leaving 12 bases between. The germline gives CDR1 MNHEY, CDR2 SVGAGI. The CDR3 sequence is 15 residues long. The CDR3 coding sequence is TGTGCCAGCAGTTACTCGGACGGCGGGGTCGGGGAGCTGTTTTTT. It translates to CASSYSDGGVGELFF.

The chain has TRBV2 and TRBJ2-3; TRBD1 aligns across 9 bases. CDR1 SNHLY and CDR2 FYNNEI come from the germline V gene. The V gene end was trimmed by 3 bases and the J gene end by 1 base; junction bases not matched to a gene: 2. The CDR3 consists of 15 residues. CDR3 DNA sequence: TGTGCCAGCAGTGATCGGGACAGGGGCACAGATACGCAGTATTTT. Translation: CASSDRDRGTDTQYF. The whole variable domain, remainder taken from reference TRBV2 and TRBJ2-3, is EPEVTQTPSHQVTQMGQEVILRCVPISNHLYFYWYRQILGQKVEFLVSFYNNEISEKSEIFDDQFSVERPDGSNFTLKIRSTKLEDSAMYFCASSDRDRGTDTQYFGPGTRLTVL.

The chain combines TRBV28 with TRBJ1-1; D gene unclear. V gave up 5 bases and J gave up 4 bases, with 14 bases separating them. Looked up from germline, CDR1 is MDHEN and CDR2 is SYDVKM. The CDR3 has 14 residues. CDR3 in amino acids: CASSVPGEGTEAFF. The CDR3 nucleotides are TGTGCCAGCAGTGTACCCGGGGAAGGCACTGAAGCTTTCTTT.

Note on this clone: The junction shows a germline mismatch at one end, possibly a read error. The sample carries other DNA sequences with the same CDR3. The chain employs TRBV4-2 and TRBJ2-2; D might be TRBD2 (6 bases). CDR1 and CDR2 (germline): LGHNA, YNFKEQ. The length of the CDR3 is 13 residues. Here the CDR3 DNA reads TGTGCCAGCAGCCAAGATCGGTCGGGGGAGCTATTTTTT. This encodes CASSQDRSGELFF.

The CDR3 loop is CASSALQGGQPQHF. The CDR3 nucleotides read TGCGCCAGCAGCGCCCTACAGGGGGGACAGCCCCAGCATTTT. The chain carries TRBV5-1 and TRBJ1-5; TRBD1 matches at 8 bases. Germline CDR1 is SGHRS and CDR2 is YFSETQ. The ends lost 4 bases at V and 7 bases at J; junction bases unmatched: 7. This CDR3 spans 14 amino acids.

According to its frequency, this clone is medium-sized. Distinct nucleotide sequences in the sample also encode this CDR3. The V call is TRBV9, the J call TRBJ1-5, with 7 bases fitting TRBD1. The V gene's germline CDR1 is SGDLS and CDR2 YYNGEE. The CDR3 loop spans 15 amino acids. V trimming: 0 bases; J trimming: 6 bases; junction bases outside the gene matches: 6. The CDR3 DNA follows: TGTGCCAGCAGCGTAGTTCCCCGGGACAGTCAGCCCCAGCATTTT. Protein product: CASSVVPRDSQPQHF.

This sequence joins TRBV7-5 and TRBJ1-5; TRBD1 was called by the table and not checked on the DNA. TRBV7-5 is marked as a pseudogene. This CDR3 region has 17 residues. In DNA form, the CDR3 reads TGTGCCAGAAGCCTAGCGGGACACCTCTATAGCAATCAGCCCCAGCATTTT. This encodes CARSLAGHLYSNQPQHF.

This clone is classed as medium-sized by frequency. The genes are TRBV28 and TRBJ1-2, with D possibly being TRBD1 (6 bases). The germline V gene encodes CDR1 MDHEN and CDR2 SYDVKM. CDR3 size: 17 residues. The V end lost 4 bases, the J end lost 2 bases, and 20 bases lay between the germline ends. CDR3 sequence (DNA): TGTGCCAGCAGTTCAGTTGAGACTATGGACAGCAACTATGGCTACACCTTC. Amino acids: CASSSVETMDSNYGYTF.

The chain employs TRBV2 and TRBJ2-3; 8 bases are shared with TRBD2. In germline, CDR1 is SNHLY, CDR2 FYNNEI. CDR3 length: 15 amino acids. V lost 3 bases, J lost 1 base, and 3 bases stayed unmatched. CDR3 residues: CASSESGGGTDTQYF. CDR3 sequence (DNA): TGTGCCAGCAGTGAGAGCGGGGGTGGCACAGATACGCAGTATTTT.

The chain uses TRBV7-9 and TRBJ2-2; the D gene is possibly TRBD2 (5 bases). Germline V lookup: CDR1 SEHNR, CDR2 FQNEAQ (reference sequence). Trimming took off 4 bases at V and 5 bases at J, with 8 bases between the two ends. The CDR3 has 13 residues. CDR3 region: CASSSSGTGELFF. The DNA for the CDR3 is TGTGCCAGCAGCTCCAGCGGAACCGGGGAGCTGTTTTTT.

This chain links TRBV6-1 with TRBJ1-3; D gene unclear. Trimming cost V 7 bases and J 3 bases, with 7 bases left between them. CDR3 size: 12 residues. CDR1 and CDR2 from the germline V gene are MNHNS and SASEGT. The CDR3 here is CASNRGGNTIYF. The CDR3 DNA is TGTGCCAGCAACCGAGGTGGAAACACCATATATTTT.

The chain couples TRBV30 to TRBJ2-2, with a weak D call TRBD2 (6 bases). Germline-derived CDR1 and CDR2 are GTSNPN and SVGIG (reference sequence). The CDR3 loop spans 15 amino acids. V lost 4 bases and J 6 bases, leaving 18 bases between the germline ends. The DNA of the CDR3 is TGTGCCTGGAACTACGGCCCTGGGAGGTCCGGGGAGCTGTTTTTT. Protein sequence: CAWNYGPGRSGELFF. The whole variable domain, filled in from reference TRBV30 and TRBJ2-2, reads SQTIHQWPATLVQPVGSPLSLECTVEGTSNPNLYWYRQAAGRGLQLLFYSVGIGQISSEVPQNLSASRPQDRQFILSSKKLLLSDSGFYLCAWNYGPGRSGELFFGEGSRLTVL.

This chain uses TRBV11-2 with TRBJ2-1, with D perhaps TRBD2 (6 bases). Trimming left V 3 bases short and J 1 base short, with 7 bases between. The germline V gene encodes CDR1 SGHAT and CDR2 FQNNGV. This CDR3 has 14 amino acids. In nucleotides, the CDR3 is TGTGCCAGCAGCTTCGGGACTTCCTACAATGAGCAGTTCTTC. Its protein product is CASSFGTSYNEQFF.

The genes are TRBV7-6 and TRBJ1-6; tentative D call: TRBD1 (6 bases). This CDR3 is 15 amino acids long. CDR1 SGHVS and CDR2 FNYEAQ come from the germline V gene. Trimming pared 1 base from V and 9 bases from J, leaving 13 bases between. The CDR3 DNA reads as TGTGCCAGCAGCTTAGAAGGGGGAATGGGTTCACCCCTCCACTTT. Translated: CASSLEGGMGSPLHF.

V usage is TRBV7-2 and J usage is TRBJ2-5; 12 bases map to TRBD1. Unmatched junction bases numbered 5, after V lost 4 bases and J lost 5 bases. This CDR3 spans 15 amino acids. Germline V gives CDR1 SGHTA, CDR2 FQGNSA. The CDR3 region is CASSSGTGGGETQYF. The CDR3 nucleotides are TGTGCCAGCAGCTCCGGGACAGGGGGCGGGGAGACCCAGTACTTC. Full variable domain (missing parts from reference TRBV7-2 and TRBJ2-5): GAGVSQSPSNKVTEKGKDVELRCDPISGHTALYWYRQSLGQGLEFLIYFQGNSAPDKSGLPSDRFSAERTGGSVSTLTIQRTQQEDSAVYLCASSSGTGGGETQYFGPGTRLLVL.

The V gene is TRBV5-5, the J gene TRBJ2-7; weak D call: TRBD1 (5 bases). CDR3 length: 14 residues. Trimming removed 0 bases from V and 6 bases from J, with 13 bases in between. Germline V gives CDR1 SGHKS, CDR2 YYEKEE (reference sequence). For the CDR3, the DNA is TGTGCCAGCAGCTTGGGGCAGGGTTCCATCGAGCAGTACTTC. Its translation: CASSLGQGSIEQYF.

The rearrangement joins TRBV28 to TRBJ1-2; D ambiguous. This CDR3 is 13 amino acids long. Germline V gives CDR1 MDHEN, CDR2 SYDVKM. V lost 3 bases, J lost 7 bases, and 12 bases lay in between. This CDR3 reads CASSFDPRGGYTF. CDR3 DNA sequence: TGTGCCAGCAGTTTCGACCCTCGGGGTGGCTACACCTTC.

This sequence joins TRBV5-4 and TRBJ2-1, with 10 bases matching TRBD2. CDR1 is SGHNT and CDR2 is YYREEE in the germline V gene (reference sequence). This CDR3 is 14 amino acids long. V lost 6 bases to trimming and J lost 8 bases; unmatched junction nucleotides: 8. The CDR3 DNA reads TGTGCCAGCACCTCTAGCGGGGGAGTGGATGAGCAGTTCTTC. It specifies CASTSSGGVDEQFF.

The chain links TRBV6-5 to TRBJ1-5; D perhaps matches TRBD1 (5 bases). V dropped 4 bases and J dropped 4 bases, with 8 bases sitting between them. CDR3 length: 13 residues. Germline V gene data show CDR1 as MNHEY and CDR2 as SVGAGI. The CDR3 loop is CASSLRGNQPQHF. Here the CDR3 DNA reads TGTGCCAGCAGTTTAAGGGGAAATCAGCCCCAGCATTTT.

The chain combines TRBV9 with TRBJ2-1; 8 nucleotides match TRBD1. Germline trimming cut 4 bases from V and 4 bases from J; bases unmatched to any gene: 7. The CDR3 consists of 15 residues. Germline V CDR1 and CDR2: SGDLS, YYNGEE. The CDR3 DNA sequence: TGTGCCAGCAGCACCGGACAGGGAATGTACAATGAGCAGTTCTTC. It translates to CASSTGQGMYNEQFF.